One sample yielded the 8 T cell receptor beta chains listed below, sequenced in a study of blood T cell repertoires in COVID-19 (dated by TCRdb to the early 2020s). The library was made by the immunoSEQ multiplex PCR assay. TCRdb carries this immuneACCESS record with in-frame sequences only. Its versions omit some clonotypes, under half of them owing to an unresolved V gene in the studies checked, with the rest unexplained. This sample is represented by some 40,000 clones; approximately 91% of them were singletons. The biggest ten clones account for approximately 2% of the sample. Input material: peripheral blood. The origin of the receptors is a human donor in a cohort sampled during active COVID-19.

The rearrangement uses TRBV18 and TRBJ1-1; 9 nucleotides align to TRBD1. CDR1 is KGHSH, CDR2 LQKENI, per germline. Unmatched junction bases numbered 8, after V lost 2 bases and J lost 7 bases. The CDR3 is made up of 15 amino acids. DNA of the CDR3: TGTGCCAGCTCACCAACGGGACAGGGTAGGGGTGAAGCTTTCTTT. This translates into CASSPTGQGRGEAFF.

This clone was picked up one time. The rearrangement links TRBV7-8 to TRBJ1-1; possibly TRBD1 for D (5 bases). CDR1 SGHVS and CDR2 FQNEAQ come from the germline V gene. V lost 10 bases to trimming and J lost 1 base, with 19 bases between them. The CDR3 sequence is 15 residues long. The CDR3: CATRQLGAPNTEAFF. The CDR3 region has the DNA TGTGCCACCCGACAGTTAGGAGCCCCGAACACTGAAGCTTTCTTT.

The chain uses TRBV7-2 and TRBJ2-7, with TRBD2 as a possible D gene (6 bases). Looked up from germline, CDR1 is SGHTA and CDR2 is FQGNSA. This CDR3 comprises 15 residues. V was pared by 1 base and J by 3 bases, with 13 bases between. The CDR3 is CASSLETRLIYEQYF. The DNA for the CDR3 is TGTGCCAGCAGCTTAGAGACTAGATTAATCTACGAGCAGTACTTC.

This sequence joins TRBV7-2 and TRBJ2-3, with D perhaps TRBD2 (6 bases). The V gene's germline CDR1 is SGHTA and CDR2 FQGNSA. V was cut by 0 bases and J by 5 bases, with 9 bases left in between. The CDR3 runs to 14 residues. The CDR3 loop reads CASSLAGGRDTQYF. CDR3 sequence (DNA): TGTGCCAGCAGCTTAGCGGGGGGAAGAGATACGCAGTATTTT.

The CDR3 loop is CASSFGSRGQYF. The CDR3 nucleotides read TGTGCCAGCAGTTTTGGCAGCCGAGGGCAGTACTTC. The chain carries TRBV12-3 or TRBV12-4 and TRBJ2-7; D is ambiguous. V lost 3 bases and J lost 9, with 12 bases in between. The CDR3 contains 12 residues.

The V call is TRBV6-5, the J call TRBJ1-1; 9 nucleotides align to TRBD1. V was pared by 6 bases and J by 7 bases, with 9 bases of the junction left unmatched. Germline CDR1 and CDR2: MNHEY and SVGAGI. The CDR3 is made up of 14 amino acids. The CDR3 loop is CASSAGTGIFEAFF. The DNA for the CDR3 is TGTGCCAGCAGCGCCGGGACAGGGATTTTTGAAGCTTTCTTT.

This rearrangement joins TRBV7-9 to TRBJ2-4; 8 bases line up with TRBD1. The germline gives CDR1 SEHNR, CDR2 FQNEAQ (reference sequence). The ends lost 4 bases at V and 9 bases at J; junction bases unmatched: 8. The CDR3 contains 14 residues. The CDR3 loop reads CASSSTGGSGIQYF. The CDR3 coding sequence is TGTGCCAGCAGCTCTACAGGGGGATCGGGCATTCAGTACTTC.

This clone has only a few counts. V is TRBV28 and J is TRBJ2-1; 9 bases agree with TRBD2. Germline V gene sequence: CDR1 MDHEN, CDR2 SYDVKM. This CDR3 has 16 amino acids. With V trimmed by 7 bases and J by 4 bases, 11 bases remained unmatched. CDR3: CASKHNSGGRYNEQFF. The DNA of the CDR3 is TGTGCCAGCAAACACAATAGCGGGGGCCGGTACAATGAGCAGTTCTTC.